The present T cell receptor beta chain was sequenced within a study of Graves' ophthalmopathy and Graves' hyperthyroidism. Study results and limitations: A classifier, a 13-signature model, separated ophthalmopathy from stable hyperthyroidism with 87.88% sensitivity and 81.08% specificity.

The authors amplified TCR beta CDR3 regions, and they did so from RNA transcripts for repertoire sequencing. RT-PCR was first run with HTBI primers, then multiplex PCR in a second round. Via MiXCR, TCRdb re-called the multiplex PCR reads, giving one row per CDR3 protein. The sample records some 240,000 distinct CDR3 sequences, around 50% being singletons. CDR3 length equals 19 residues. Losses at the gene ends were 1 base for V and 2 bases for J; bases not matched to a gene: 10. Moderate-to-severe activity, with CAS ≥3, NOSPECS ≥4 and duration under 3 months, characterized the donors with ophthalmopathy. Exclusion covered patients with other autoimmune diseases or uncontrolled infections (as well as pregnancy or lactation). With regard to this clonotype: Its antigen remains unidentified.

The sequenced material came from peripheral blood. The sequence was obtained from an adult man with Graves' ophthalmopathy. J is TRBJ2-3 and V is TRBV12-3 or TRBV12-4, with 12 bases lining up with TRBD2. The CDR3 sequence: CASSLELAGGHTPTDTQYF. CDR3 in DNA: TGTGCCAGCAGTTTAGAACTAGCGGGAGGCCATACACCCACAGATACGCAGTATTTT.